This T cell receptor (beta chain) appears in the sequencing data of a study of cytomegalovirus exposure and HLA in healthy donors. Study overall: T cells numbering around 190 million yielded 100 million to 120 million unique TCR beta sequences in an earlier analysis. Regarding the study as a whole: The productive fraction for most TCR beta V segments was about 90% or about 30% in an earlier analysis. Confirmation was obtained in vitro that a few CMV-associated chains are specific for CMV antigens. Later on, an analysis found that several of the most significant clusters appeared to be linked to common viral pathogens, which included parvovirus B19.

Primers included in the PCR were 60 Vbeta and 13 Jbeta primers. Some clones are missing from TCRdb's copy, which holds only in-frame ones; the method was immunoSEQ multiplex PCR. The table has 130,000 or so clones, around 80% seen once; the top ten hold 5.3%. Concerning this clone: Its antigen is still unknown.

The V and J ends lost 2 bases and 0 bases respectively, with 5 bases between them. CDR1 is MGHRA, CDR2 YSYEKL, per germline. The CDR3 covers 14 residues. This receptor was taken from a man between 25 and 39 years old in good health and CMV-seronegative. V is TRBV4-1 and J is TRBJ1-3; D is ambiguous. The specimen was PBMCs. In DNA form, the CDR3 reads TGCGCCAGCAGCCAAAAGAGCTCTGGAAACACCATATATTTT. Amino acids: CASSQKSSGNTIYF.